The 17 T cell receptor beta chains given below trace back to one sample, sequenced in a study of type 1 and type 2 diabetes patients. Amplification started from genomic DNA. The TCR beta CDR3 region was amplified using 30 forward and 13 reverse primers. Each CDR3 protein gets one entry after TCRdb re-called the multiplex PCR reads with MiXCR. Here the sample spans 270,000 or so distinct CDR3 sequences, approximately 50% being singletons. Material: peripheral blood mononuclear cells (PBMCs). All receptors derive from a man aged 18-30 years with type 2 diabetes.

This clonotype was found a few times. The genes are TRBV15 and TRBJ1-1; D not certain. Per germline, CDR1 LNHNV and CDR2 YYDKDF (reference sequence). This CDR3 comprises 17 residues. V lost 0 bases, J lost 6 bases, and 20 bases lay in between. The CDR3 DNA sequence: TGTGCCACCAGCAGAGATTTGAGAACCCCCTCGGCGCCTGAAGCTTTCTTT. Protein sequence: CATSRDLRTPSAPEAFF. The variable domain in full, with the rest retrieved from reference TRBV15 and TRBJ1-1, is DAMVIQNPRYQVTQFGKPVTLSCSQTLNHNVMYWYQQKSSQAPKLLFHYYDKDFNNEADTPDNFQSRRPNTSFCFLDIRSPGLGDTAMYLCATSRDLRTPSAPEAFFGQGTRLTVV.

This clonotype was detected a few times. The chain combines TRBV2 with TRBJ1-5; 9 bases agree with TRBD1. Germline trimming cut 6 bases from V and 1 base from J; bases unmatched to any gene: 7. The CDR3 has 16 amino acids. In germline, CDR1 is SNHLY, CDR2 FYNNEI. This chain's CDR3 is CASSQGTGLSNQPQHF. CDR3 bases: TGTGCCAGCAGCCAAGGGACAGGGTTGAGCAATCAGCCCCAGCATTTT.

The chain uses TRBV4-2 and TRBJ1-6; D may be TRBD1 (6 bases). The CDR3 is 15 residues long. Trimming pared 3 bases from V and 8 bases from J, leaving 14 bases between. Germline V CDR1 and CDR2: LGHNA, YNFKEQ. The CDR3 nucleotides read TGTGCCAGCAGCCAGGCTCAGGGGCGGGATTCACCCCTCCACTTT. Translated, it gives CASSQAQGRDSPLHF.

This clonotype was observed a handful of times. The V gene is TRBV6-6, the J gene TRBJ1-1; D unresolved. Deletions cut 7 bases from V and 0 bases from J, with 9 bases between. In germline, CDR1 is MNHNY, CDR2 SVGAGI (reference sequence). This CDR3 has 13 amino acids. CDR3 in amino acids: CASTVGLNTEAFF. CDR3 sequence (DNA): TGTGCCAGCACGGTTGGGTTGAACACTGAAGCTTTCTTT.

This clonotype has a count of ten or more. This chain links TRBV30 with TRBJ1-4, with D possibly being TRBD1 (5 bases). Trimming removed 2 bases from V and 5 bases from J, with 15 bases in between. This CDR3 is 15 amino acids long. Germline-derived CDR1 and CDR2 are GTSNPN and SVGIG (reference sequence). DNA for the CDR3: TGTGCCTGGAGTACTCTACAGGAGGTGAATGAAAAACTGTTTTTT. This codes for CAWSTLQEVNEKLFF.

This clonotype turned up a few times. The rearrangement links TRBV7-2 to TRBJ2-7; 7 nucleotides align to TRBD1. The CDR3 sequence is 14 residues long. The junction had 5 bases not matched to a gene; V was cut back by 4 bases and J by 2 bases. Germline V CDR1 and CDR2: SGHTA, FQGNSA. The CDR3 sequence: CASSSGGRTYEQYF. CDR3 sequence (DNA): TGTGCCAGCAGCTCAGGGGGACGGACCTACGAGCAGTACTTC.

This clonotype was counted a single time. The chain is built from TRBV18 and TRBJ1-6; 7 nucleotides match TRBD1. The germline V gene encodes CDR1 KGHSH and CDR2 LQKENI. The CDR3 runs to 15 residues. Trimming cost V 6 bases and J 4 bases; bases outside gene matches: 6. The DNA for the CDR3 is TGTGCCAGCTCCCCAGGGACAGCATATAATTCACCCCTCCACTTT. Residues: CASSPGTAYNSPLHF.

The V call is TRBV7-8, the J call TRBJ1-2, with no clear D. The CDR3 is made up of 14 amino acids. V dropped 2 bases and J dropped 7 bases, with 14 bases sitting between them. Germline lookup yields CDR1 SGHVS and CDR2 FQNEAQ. The CDR3 DNA sequence: TGTGCCAGCAGCTTAACAGAACAGTTGGGTGGCTACACCTTC. Translated: CASSLTEQLGGYTF.

Turning to this clonotype: This may be a read error, as it is one base from a much larger clone. The J gene is TRBJ1-1, the V gene TRBV2, with 7 bases identical to TRBD1. V gave up 10 bases and J gave up 3 bases; unmatched junction bases: 8. Germline loops: CDR1 SNHLY, CDR2 FYNNEI. The CDR3 length is 13 residues. CDR3 residues: CATATGRDTEAFF. CDR3 DNA: TGTGCCACCGCGACAGGGCGAGACACTGAAGCTTTCTTT.

J is TRBJ1-4 and V is TRBV12-3 or TRBV12-4, with unresolved D. The CDR3 loop spans 16 amino acids. V gave up 4 bases and J gave up 11 bases, with 23 bases separating them. The CDR3 coding sequence is TGTGCCAGCAGTTCGTGGAGGGCCGCCGGACTGGGGAAACTGTTTTTT. Translating it yields CASSSWRAAGLGKLFF.

The chain is built from TRBV7-2 and TRBJ2-1; D is ambiguous. CDR1 is SGHTA, CDR2 FQGNSA, per germline. V shed 1 base and J shed 3 bases, with 10 bases lying between them. The CDR3 runs to 15 residues. In DNA, the CDR3 is TGTGCCAGCAGCTTAGTGCGTGCTATCTACAATGAGCAGTTCTTC. Its protein is CASSLVRAIYNEQFF.

This chain connects TRBV19 to TRBJ2-7; 12 bases are shared with TRBD2. This CDR3 spans 15 amino acids. CDR1 is LNHDA, CDR2 SQIVND, per germline (reference sequence). V lost 4 bases and J lost 5; bases outside the gene matches: 6. The CDR3 loop reads CASSRGRLAGDEQYF. CDR3 sequence (DNA): TGTGCCAGTAGTAGGGGACGACTAGCGGGGGACGAGCAGTACTTC.

This clonotype was counted a single time. The chain carries TRBV7-3 and TRBJ1-1, with a tentative D call TRBD1 (5 bases). Germline V gene lookup returns CDR1 SGHTA and CDR2 FQGTGA. V was cut by 5 bases and J by 5 bases, with 15 bases left in between. This CDR3 spans 14 amino acids. In DNA, the CDR3 is TGTGCCAGCAGCCCCCCACAGGAAGGGACTGAAGCTTTCTTT. This encodes CASSPPQEGTEAFF.

The V gene is TRBV15, the J gene TRBJ1-1; D gene ambiguous. Per the germline V gene, CDR1 is LNHNV and CDR2 is YYDKDF (reference sequence). V lost 9 bases, J lost 0 bases, and 11 bases lay in between. CDR3 size: 13 residues. The CDR3 loop is CATREFMNTEAFF. In DNA, the CDR3 is TGTGCCACAAGAGAATTTATGAACACTGAAGCTTTCTTT.

This sequence joins TRBV5-1 and TRBJ1-4, with TRBD1 as a possible D gene (6 bases). The CDR3 length is 13 residues. Trimming shortened V by 4 bases and J by 8 bases, and 12 bases separated the two germline ends. Per the germline V gene, CDR1 is SGHRS and CDR2 is YFSETQ. The CDR3 loop is CASSQHDREKLFF. The CDR3 nucleotides are TGCGCCAGCAGCCAACACGACAGGGAAAAACTGTTTTTT. Complete variable domain (other parts from reference TRBV5-1 and TRBJ1-4): KAGVTQTPRYLIKTRGQQVTLSCSPISGHRSVSWYQQTPGQGLQFLFEYFSETQRNKGNFPGRFSGRQFSNSRSEMNVSTLELGDSALYLCASSQHDREKLFFGSGTQLSVL.

This clonotype was seen a few times. The V and J genes are TRBV15 and TRBJ2-4, with TRBD1 matching over 7 bases. Germline V lookup: CDR1 LNHNV, CDR2 YYDKDF (reference sequence). This CDR3 is 15 amino acids long. V was clipped by 7 bases and J by 0 bases; unmatched bases: 6. The DNA for the CDR3 is TGTGCCACCACCCCGACAGGGCTAGCCAAAAACATTCAGTACTTC. Protein: CATTPTGLAKNIQYF.

This clonotype was counted between two and nine times. This rearrangement joins TRBV7-8 to TRBJ2-7; maybe TRBD1 (6 bases). The CDR3 covers 16 residues. V lost 0 bases and J 2 bases, leaving 14 bases between the germline ends. Germline loops: CDR1 SGHVS, CDR2 FQNEAQ. The CDR3 spells CASSLAVAKGAYEQYF. The CDR3 DNA reads TGTGCCAGCAGCTTAGCGGTAGCAAAGGGGGCCTACGAGCAGTACTTC.